These 32 T cell receptor beta chains originate from one sample sequenced in a study of T cells in Graves' hyperthyroidism and ophthalmopathy. TCR beta CDR3 region amplification was performed from RNA transcripts. The primer set for the first-round RT-PCR of the TCR CDR3 was HTBI. TCRdb reprocessed the multiplex PCR reads via MiXCR and lists one record per CDR3 protein. The table has under 450,000 distinct CDR3 sequences, 15% to 18% seen once. Sequenced input: blood. The receptors were gathered from a woman between 18 and 29 years old with Graves' hyperthyroidism.

This clonotype was counted at least ten times. The chain carries TRBV15 and TRBJ2-7; 10 bases are a match to TRBD1. V trimming: 5 bases; J trimming: 0 bases; junction bases outside the gene matches: 4. Germline CDR1 is LNHNV and CDR2 is YYDKDF (reference sequence). The CDR3 is 15 amino acids. CDR3 region: CATSGQGGSSYEQYF. In DNA form, the CDR3 reads TGTGCCACCAGCGGACAGGGGGGCAGCTCCTACGAGCAGTACTTC.

The sample holds many counts of this clonotype. The chain combines TRBV28 with TRBJ2-1, with TRBD2 matching over 13 bases. The ends lost 8 bases at V and 3 bases at J; junction bases unmatched: 10. The germline CDR1 and CDR2 sequences are MDHEN and SYDVKM. This CDR3 is built from 17 residues. CDR3 region: CASSPTSGRAVYNEQFF. The CDR3 DNA follows: TGTGCCAGCTCCCCTACTAGCGGGAGGGCCGTCTACAATGAGCAGTTCTTC.

This clonotype appeared many times. This sequence joins TRBV20-1 and TRBJ1-4; 9 positions match TRBD1. V gave up 6 bases and J gave up 4 bases; unmatched junction bases: 3. Looked up from germline, CDR1 is DFQATT and CDR2 is SNEGSKA (reference sequence). This CDR3 is 13 amino acids long. The CDR3 region has the DNA TGCAGTGCGCCGACAGGGGGTAATGAAAAACTGTTTTTT. Encoded protein: CSAPTGGNEKLFF.

This rearrangement joins TRBV19 to TRBJ1-1; 7 bases match TRBD1. The germline CDR1 and CDR2 sequences are LNHDA and SQIVND (reference sequence). V was clipped by 6 bases and J by 4 bases; unmatched bases: 2. The CDR3 has 12 amino acids. The CDR3 DNA follows: TGTGCCAGTAGGGGACAGACCACTGAAGCTTTCTTT. Its protein product is CASRGQTTEAFF.

This clonotype was seen a handful of times. The J gene is TRBJ1-3, the V gene TRBV4-1; the D is unclear. The V end was cut by 5 bases, the J end by 2 bases, with 13 bases between. Germline V lookup: CDR1 MGHRA, CDR2 YSYEKL. The CDR3 extends over 15 amino acids. The CDR3 is CASSAPRRPGNTIYF. The DNA for the CDR3 is TGCGCCAGCAGCGCCCCCCGTCGCCCTGGAAACACCATATATTTT.

This clonotype was observed at least ten times. The chain uses TRBV12-3 or TRBV12-4 and TRBJ2-7; 12 bases agree with TRBD1. The CDR3 is 14 amino acids. J lost 5 bases, V lost 6 bases, and 5 bases had no gene match. CDR3 nucleotides: TGTGCCAGCAGCTCCGGGACAGGGGGCGACGAGCAGTACTTC. This gives the protein CASSSGTGGDEQYF.

This clonotype appeared many times. J is TRBJ2-1 and V is TRBV7-3; 7 bases are a match to TRBD2. The CDR3 runs 16 residues. V lost 6 bases and J lost 0; bases outside the gene matches: 8. The germline gives CDR1 SGHTA, CDR2 FQGTGA. This chain's CDR3 is CASSRVGGGSYNEQFF. CDR3 nucleotide sequence: TGTGCCAGCAGTAGAGTGGGGGGGGGCTCCTACAATGAGCAGTTCTTC.

This clonotype was seen many times. The chain recombines TRBV28 with TRBJ2-1; D is possibly TRBD2 (6 bases). The V gene lost 6 bases and the J gene lost 3 bases, with 15 bases spanning the gap. The CDR3 sequence is 15 residues long. CDR1 and CDR2 from the germline V gene are MDHEN and SYDVKM. The CDR3 sequence: CASRFLGGFYNEQFF. The CDR3 DNA reads TGTGCCAGCAGGTTCTTGGGGGGATTCTACAATGAGCAGTTCTTC.

The sample holds many counts of this clonotype. The V call is TRBV7-9, the J call TRBJ1-1; no definite D call. This CDR3 spans 12 amino acids. Trimming took 1 base from V and 7 from J, leaving 7 bases between them. Germline V gene sequence: CDR1 SEHNR, CDR2 FQNEAQ (reference sequence). CDR3 DNA sequence: TGTGCCAGCAGCTTAGAAGGCTTTGAAGCTTTCTTT. The encoded protein is CASSLEGFEAFF.

V usage is TRBV29-1 and J usage is TRBJ1-3, with D hard to call. The CDR3 contains 13 residues. V lost 5 bases and J 0 bases, leaving 8 bases between the germline ends. Germline V lookup: CDR1 SQVTM, CDR2 ANQGSEA. CDR3 loop: CSVLTGSGNTIYF. CDR3 in DNA: TGCAGCGTTCTGACGGGCTCTGGAAACACCATATATTTT.

The chain couples TRBV7-2 to TRBJ2-1, with D uncertain. This CDR3 is built from 13 residues. Trimming took 5 bases from V and 8 from J, leaving 13 bases between them. Germline V gives CDR1 SGHTA, CDR2 FQGNSA. Written as DNA, the CDR3 is TGTGCCAGCAGCACGTACGCTAGTGATGAGCAGTTCTTC. This sequence encodes CASSTYASDEQFF. The whole variable domain, remainder taken from reference TRBV7-2 and TRBJ2-1, is GAGVSQSPSNKVTEKGKDVELRCDPISGHTALYWYRQSLGQGLEFLIYFQGNSAPDKSGLPSDRFSAERTGGSVSTLTIQRTQQEDSAVYLCASSTYASDEQFFGPGTRLTVL.

This clonotype was observed many times. This chain connects TRBV29-1 to TRBJ2-4; tentatively, D is TRBD1 (6 bases). There are 14 residues in the CDR3. The germline V and J ends were trimmed by 0 bases and 7 bases, with 13 bases remaining between them. Per the germline V gene, CDR1 is SQVTM and CDR2 is ANQGSEA. CDR3 protein: CSVEESQGHNIQYF. The DNA for the CDR3 is TGCAGCGTTGAAGAAAGTCAGGGACATAACATTCAGTACTTC.

This clonotype was seen at least ten times. This chain connects TRBV12-3 or TRBV12-4 to TRBJ1-6; D is perhaps TRBD1 (6 bases). V was cut by 4 bases and J by 2 bases, with 6 bases left in between. CDR3 length: 14 amino acids. CDR3 sequence (DNA): TGTGCCAGCAGTTGGGACACCTATAATTCACCCCTCCACTTT. Encoded protein: CASSWDTYNSPLHF.

This clonotype was found a few times. CDR3 in DNA: TGTGCCAGCAGCGGGAGACAGTCCCTTGTCCTCAACAATGAGCAGTTCTTC. Its translation is CASSGRQSLVLNNEQFF. This rearrangement joins TRBV9 to TRBJ2-1, with a possible D match to TRBD1 (5 bases). Trimming took 3 bases from V and 5 from J, leaving 21 bases between them. This CDR3 has 17 residues. The germline gives CDR1 SGDLS, CDR2 YYNGEE.

This clonotype was observed many times. V gene TRBV11-3 combines with J gene TRBJ1-1, with a tentative D call TRBD1 (6 bases). There are 21 residues in the CDR3. Germline loops: CDR1 SGHNT, CDR2 YENEEA. V lost 8 bases and J lost 1, with 35 bases in between. The CDR3 DNA sequence: TGTGCCAGCCTCTTGTCCACAGGGTCAAGTGGGCTTCTGGTGGGGAACACTGAAGCTTTCTTT. Translation: CASLLSTGSSGLLVGNTEAFF.

This clonotype has more than one count but fewer than ten. This sequence joins TRBV4-3 and TRBJ1-5; D not certain. Germline V gene lookup returns CDR1 LGHNA and CDR2 YSLEER. The ends were cut back, 0 bases at V and 5 bases at J, with 14 bases in the middle. The CDR3 totals 16 residues. CDR3 sequence (DNA): TGCGCCAGCAGCCAAGAGGCCGATGCCCATTATCAGCCCCAGCATTTT. This codes for CASSQEADAHYQPQHF.

This clonotype turned up a few times. The chain carries TRBV13 and TRBJ1-1; weak D call: TRBD1 (5 bases). CDR1 and CDR2 (germline): PRHDT, FYEKMQ (reference sequence). There are 16 residues in the CDR3. V was shortened by 1 base and J by 0 bases, with 12 bases between the two germline ends. Here the CDR3 reads CASSLVGGAVNTEAFF. CDR3 coding DNA: TGTGCCAGCAGCTTAGTAGGAGGGGCCGTGAACACTGAAGCTTTCTTT.

This clonotype was seen more than once but under ten times. The chain joins TRBV5-6 to TRBJ1-2; D is perhaps TRBD1 (6 bases). The CDR3 is made up of 18 amino acids. Trimming removed 4 bases from V and 3 bases from J, with 25 bases in between. The V gene's germline CDR1 is SGHDT and CDR2 YYEEEE. The CDR3 bases are TGTGCCAGCAGCCCCCAGGACAGAACGCGAACCAAGCACTATGGCTACACCTTC. Its translation is CASSPQDRTRTKHYGYTF.

This clonotype showed up just a few times. This chain uses TRBV12-3 or TRBV12-4 with TRBJ2-1; D gene ambiguous. This CDR3 has 15 residues. V was shortened by 6 bases and J by 4 bases, with 16 bases between the two germline ends. As DNA, the CDR3 is TGTGCCAGCAGAAAAAAGCCCGGTGTGTACAATGAGCAGTTCTTC. It encodes CASRKKPGVYNEQFF.

On this clonotype: At one boundary the junction diverges from the germline segment, which might be a read error. The V and J genes are TRBV19 and TRBJ1-2; the D gene is possibly TRBD1 (5 bases). The CDR3 spans 14 residues. The germline CDR1 and CDR2 sequences are LNHDA and SQIVND (reference sequence). The CDR3 nucleotides read TGTGCCAGTAGTTGGGGCAGGCTTCTTTCAGAGTCCTCCTTC. As protein: CASSWGRLLSESSF.

This clonotype appeared many times. This chain joins TRBV11-2 and TRBJ2-4; no definite D call. V was cut by 0 bases and J by 7 bases, with 10 bases left in between. Germline values: CDR1 SGHAT, CDR2 FQNNGV. This CDR3 spans 14 amino acids. Here the CDR3 reads CASSLETALNIQYF. CDR3 nucleotides: TGTGCCAGCAGCTTAGAAACAGCCTTGAACATTCAGTACTTC.

This clonotype appeared a few times. This sequence joins TRBV18 and TRBJ1-1; 7 nucleotides line up with TRBD1. V dropped 1 base and J dropped 7; count of bases not matched to a gene: 3. Germline V lookup: CDR1 KGHSH, CDR2 LQKENI. The CDR3 loop spans 13 amino acids. The CDR3 loop reads CASSPQQGSEAFF. The CDR3 DNA sequence: TGTGCCAGCTCACCACAACAGGGGAGTGAAGCTTTCTTT.

This clonotype appeared many times. The chain has TRBV12-3 or TRBV12-4 and TRBJ1-1, with D possibly TRBD1 on 5 matching bases. The CDR3 contains 15 residues. V was trimmed by 10 bases and J by 0 bases, leaving 18 bases between them. Here the CDR3 DNA reads TGTGCCATCCGGGACTCGCAAGGGATGAACACTGAAGCTTTCTTT. It yields the protein CAIRDSQGMNTEAFF.

This clonotype was seen more than once but under ten times. V and J are TRBV29-1 and TRBJ2-5; weak D call: TRBD1 (5 bases). Per germline, CDR1 SQVTM and CDR2 ANQGSEA. The CDR3 length is 14 residues. Trimming left V 3 bases short and J 4 bases short, with 15 bases between. In DNA form, the CDR3 reads TGCAGCGTTGACTGGCAGGGAAGTAGAGAGACCCAGTACTTC. It encodes CSVDWQGSRETQYF.

The chain couples TRBV20-1 to TRBJ2-3; no definite D call. V was cut by 6 bases and J by 2 bases, with 12 bases left in between. The CDR3 loop spans 13 amino acids. Germline V gives CDR1 DFQATT, CDR2 SNEGSKA (reference sequence). The chain's CDR3 is CSAEVAHTDTQYF. The CDR3 DNA follows: TGCAGTGCCGAAGTTGCTCACACAGATACGCAGTATTTT.

In regard to this clonotype: A read error may account for a junction end that differs from germline. V is TRBV6-2 or TRBV6-3 and J is TRBJ2-7; 13 bases match TRBD2. The germline V gene has CDR1 MNHEY and CDR2 SVGEGT. This CDR3 has 15 amino acids. CDR3 protein: CVSSWTSGGAYEQYF. DNA of the CDR3: TGTGTCAGCAGCTGGACTAGCGGGGGTGCCTACGAGCAGTACTTC.

This clonotype was recorded many times. The gene calls are TRBV28 and TRBJ2-1, with D maybe TRBD1 (6 bases). V was shortened by 5 bases and J by 2 bases, with 10 bases between the two germline ends. The CDR3 is 14 residues long. Germline CDR1 MDHEN, CDR2 SYDVKM. The CDR3 sequence: CASSPDRTYNEQFF. DNA of the CDR3: TGTGCCAGCAGTCCGGACAGAACCTACAATGAGCAGTTCTTC. Using reference TRBV28 and TRBJ2-1 for the parts outside the CDR3, the full variable domain is DVKVTQSSRYLVKRTGEKVFLECVQDMDHENMFWYRQDPGLGLRLIYFSYDVKMKEKGDIPEGYSVSREKKERFSLILESASTNQTSMYLCASSPDRTYNEQFFGPGTRLTVL.

This clonotype was observed at least ten times. The V gene is TRBV5-5, the J gene TRBJ2-4; D perhaps matches TRBD2 (7 bases). V was trimmed by 4 bases and J by 5 bases, leaving 10 bases between them. Germline V lookup: CDR1 SGHKS, CDR2 YYEKEE (reference sequence). This CDR3 has 13 residues. The CDR3 loop is CASSLGGENIQYF. Written as DNA, the CDR3 is TGTGCCAGCAGCCTAGGGGGGGAAAACATTCAGTACTTC.

The chain employs TRBV6-1 and TRBJ2-3, with D perhaps TRBD2 (6 bases). This CDR3 has 16 residues. The germline CDR1 and CDR2 sequences are MNHNS and SASEGT. Trimming took 6 bases from V and 0 from J, leaving 16 bases between them. The CDR3 DNA reads as TGTGCCAGCAGGTTGGACTACCCCTATAGCACAGATACGCAGTATTTT. Amino acid sequence: CASRLDYPYSTDTQYF.

The rearrangement uses TRBV15 and TRBJ1-2; no firm D call. The CDR3 is 14 amino acids. Trimming removed 0 bases from V and 4 bases from J, with 9 bases in between. Looked up from germline, CDR1 is LNHNV and CDR2 is YYDKDF (reference sequence). The CDR3 bases are TGTGCCACCAGCAGAGATCTTAAGGTCTATGGCTACACCTTC. Protein sequence: CATSRDLKVYGYTF.

This clonotype was seen many times. The V call is TRBV20-1, the J call TRBJ1-1; 10 bases fit TRBD1. This CDR3 has 16 residues. J was trimmed by 1 base and V by 3 bases; bases with no gene match: 8. Per germline, CDR1 DFQATT and CDR2 SNEGSKA (reference sequence). This chain's CDR3 is CSASTLDRGPNTEAFF. CDR3 nucleotide sequence: TGCAGTGCTAGTACTCTAGACAGGGGGCCGAACACTGAAGCTTTCTTT.

This sequence joins TRBV5-1 and TRBJ2-1; the D gene could be TRBD1 or TRBD2 (7 bases each). V lost 1 base and J lost 11, with 19 bases in between. The germline V gene has CDR1 SGHRS and CDR2 YFSETQ. The CDR3 sequence is 15 residues long. CDR3 nucleotides: TGCGCCAGCAGCTTGTCCGGGGAGGGGGCCGTGAAGCAGTTCTTC. This sequence encodes CASSLSGEGAVKQFF.